The next 27 T cell receptor beta chains were all read from a single sample in a study of T-cell reconstitution after alpha-beta-depleted transplantation in children. As it was prepared, the TCRbeta library received unique molecular identifiers. TCRdb independently ran MiXCR on the PCR reads; one entry per CDR3 protein. The repertoire holds approximately 89,000 distinct CDR3 sequences, with around a sixth as singletons. The input for sequencing was PBMCs, mostly from graft donor cells, taken 180 days after TCRalphabeta/CD19-depleted stem cell transplant. The source of these receptors is a male patient aged 2-9 years who had a stem cell transplant for acute lymphoblastic leukemia, so the T cells may come from the graft donor.

The chain has TRBV7-8 and TRBJ1-5; 11 bases map to TRBD1. Germline V lookup: CDR1 SGHVS, CDR2 FQNEAQ. V dropped 1 base and J dropped 6; count of bases not matched to a gene: 8. CDR3 length: 17 amino acids. The CDR3 loop reads CASSLGVGQGASQPQHF. The CDR3 bases are TGTGCCAGCAGCTTAGGTGTAGGACAGGGGGCTAGTCAGCCCCAGCATTTT.

There are a few counts of this clonotype. The gene calls are TRBV24-1 and TRBJ2-1; 9 nucleotides agree with TRBD2. The V gene end was trimmed by 2 bases and the J gene end by 5 bases; junction bases not matched to a gene: 12. Germline CDR1 reads KGHDR; CDR2 reads SFDVKD. This CDR3 contains 18 residues. Here the CDR3 DNA reads TGTGCCACCAGTGATTCCTCCTCGGCGGGGGGGCCAAACAATGAGCAGTTCTTC. As protein: CATSDSSSAGGPNNEQFF.

This clonotype was recorded a few times. The gene calls are TRBV11-2 and TRBJ2-2; D perhaps matches TRBD1 (5 bases). Germline V gene sequence: CDR1 SGHAT, CDR2 FQNNGV. The CDR3 is 13 residues long. Trimming cost V 4 bases and J 9 bases, with 12 bases left between them. The CDR3 here is CASSSVRQRELFF. CDR3 DNA sequence: TGTGCCAGCAGCTCTGTGAGACAGCGGGAGCTGTTTTTT. The entire variable domain, with the rest obtained from reference TRBV11-2 and TRBJ2-2, is as follows: EAGVAQSPRYKIIEKRQSVAFWCNPISGHATLYWYQQILGQGPKLLIQFQNNGVVDDSQLPKDRFSAERLKGVDSTLKIQPAKLEDSAVYLCASSSVRQRELFFGEGSRLTVL.

V is TRBV6-1 and J is TRBJ2-4; D is unresolved. CDR3 size: 15 residues. Trimming removed 6 bases at V and 0 bases at J, with 12 bases between. Looked up from germline, CDR1 is MNHNS and CDR2 is SASEGT. The CDR3 loop is CASRQERLAKNIQYF. CDR3 nucleotides: TGTGCCAGCAGGCAGGAACGCCTAGCCAAAAACATTCAGTACTTC.

This clonotype turned up a few times. The gene calls are TRBV20-1 and TRBJ2-2, with TRBD2 matching over 9 bases. The J segment lost 5 bases and the V segment lost 0 bases, leaving 7 bases of the junction unmatched. Germline V gene lookup returns CDR1 DFQATT and CDR2 SNEGSKA (reference sequence). CDR3 length equals 16 residues. The CDR3 loop is CSARDQVAGDTGELFF. In DNA form, the CDR3 reads TGCAGTGCTAGAGATCAAGTAGCGGGGGATACCGGGGAGCTGTTTTTT.

This clonotype has a count of ten or more. The rearrangement uses TRBV28 and TRBJ2-7; TRBD2 aligns across 11 bases. CDR3 length: 16 amino acids. Trimming removed 6 bases from V and 0 bases from J; junction bases left unmatched: 7. The germline CDR1 and CDR2 sequences are MDHEN and SYDVKM. The CDR3 sequence is CASSPLAGGSSYEQYF. As DNA, the CDR3 is TGTGCCAGCAGCCCTCTAGCGGGGGGTAGCTCCTACGAGCAGTACTTC.

This chain connects TRBV3-1 to TRBJ2-7, with D unresolved. The germline gives CDR1 LGHDT, CDR2 YNNKEL (reference sequence). The CDR3 has 15 residues. V gave up 4 bases and J gave up 6 bases, with 19 bases separating them. The CDR3 DNA follows: TGTGCCAGCAGCCCAGGTCCTGGTCTTTCGGGCGAGCAGTACTTC. Its protein product is CASSPGPGLSGEQYF.

The gene calls are TRBV6-5 and TRBJ2-3, with D perhaps matching TRBD2 (6 bases). The CDR3 has 12 amino acids. V lost 6 bases, J lost 5 bases, and 9 bases lay in between. The germline CDR1 and CDR2 sequences are MNHEY and SVGAGI. In nucleotides, the CDR3 is TGTGCCAGCAGACCCGGGGGAGATACGCAGTATTTT. Translating it yields CASRPGGDTQYF.

The V gene is TRBV10-3, the J gene TRBJ2-2; no clear D. The CDR3 consists of 16 residues. Trimming stripped 0 bases from V and 0 bases from J, with 8 bases between. From germline, CDR1 is ENHRY and CDR2 SYGVKD. The CDR3: CAISESPASNTGELFF. In nucleotides, the CDR3 is TGTGCCATCAGTGAGTCTCCCGCCTCGAACACCGGGGAGCTGTTTTTT.

The sample holds a few counts of this clonotype. The chain employs TRBV29-1 and TRBJ2-3; the D is unclear. The germline V gene has CDR1 SQVTM and CDR2 ANQGSEA. V was pared by 4 bases and J by 2 bases, with 37 bases between. CDR3 length equals 22 residues. The CDR3 bases are TGCAGCGTTGTTTCATGGGGTATTGGTAGATCACCGGGCCCCTTTTCCACAGATACGCAGTATTTT. Protein: CSVVSWGIGRSPGPFSTDTQYF.

This clonotype was recorded a few times. The CDR3 coding sequence is TGTGCCAGCAGTAACCATCAGGGAGGAGGCTACACCTTC. It is translated as CASSNHQGGGYTF. V and J are TRBV6-2 or TRBV6-3 and TRBJ1-2; TRBD1 might be the D (5 bases). CDR1 and CDR2 from the germline V gene are MNHEY and SVGEGT. There are 13 residues in the CDR3. Trimming removed 5 bases from V and 8 bases from J, with 15 bases in between.

This chain joins TRBV5-1 and TRBJ2-2; the match to TRBD2 covers 12 bases. The CDR3 sequence is 16 residues long. J lost 1 base, V lost 4 bases, and 2 bases had no gene match. The germline gives CDR1 SGHRS, CDR2 YFSETQ. The DNA for the CDR3 is TGCGCCAGCAGCCTGGGACTAGCGGGGAACACCGGGGAGCTGTTTTTT. Its translation is CASSLGLAGNTGELFF. Full variable domain (missing parts from reference TRBV5-1 and TRBJ2-2): KAGVTQTPRYLIKTRGQQVTLSCSPISGHRSVSWYQQTPGQGLQFLFEYFSETQRNKGNFPGRFSGRQFSNSRSEMNVSTLELGDSALYLCASSLGLAGNTGELFFGEGSRLTVL.

In its sample, this clonotype was seen a few times. The chain has TRBV7-2 and TRBJ2-7; 8 bases are a match to TRBD2. CDR3 length: 17 amino acids. V was pared by 5 bases and J by 4 bases, with 16 bases of the junction left unmatched. Germline assignment: CDR1 SGHTA and CDR2 FQGNSA. CDR3 region: CASSRPGGDVESYEQYF. The CDR3 DNA is TGTGCCAGCAGCCGCCCGGGGGGGGACGTCGAGTCGTACGAGCAGTACTTC.

This clonotype turned up a few times. The chain combines TRBV5-1 with TRBJ2-2, with 9 bases lining up with TRBD2. Trimming removed 2 bases from V and 5 bases from J; junction bases left unmatched: 4. The CDR3 consists of 15 residues. CDR1 SGHRS and CDR2 YFSETQ come from the germline V gene. The CDR3 region has the DNA TGCGCCAGCAGCTTCTTAGCGGGAGCGACCGGGGAGCTGTTTTTT. Residues: CASSFLAGATGELFF.

This clonotype was observed a few times. The V gene is TRBV7-2, the J gene TRBJ2-7, with TRBD1 identical over 7 bases. Germline trimming cut 4 bases from V and 5 bases from J; bases unmatched to any gene: 5. The CDR3 spans 13 residues. Germline assignment: CDR1 SGHTA and CDR2 FQGNSA. DNA of the CDR3: TGTGCCAGCAGCTGGCGGACAGGTCACGAGCAGTACTTC. It encodes CASSWRTGHEQYF.

The V gene is TRBV19, the J gene TRBJ1-5, with TRBD1 matching over 9 bases. The CDR3 length is 13 residues. Germline V gene sequence: CDR1 LNHDA, CDR2 SQIVND (reference sequence). The V gene end was trimmed by 10 bases and the J gene end by 6 bases; junction bases not matched to a gene: 7. CDR3 region: CATQDRGPQPQHF. The CDR3 DNA sequence: TGTGCCACCCAGGACAGGGGTCCTCAGCCCCAGCATTTT.

The chain is built from TRBV11-2 and TRBJ2-1, with 8 positions matching TRBD2. The length of the CDR3 is 18 residues. Germline loops: CDR1 SGHAT, CDR2 FQNNGV. Germline trimming cut 0 bases from V and 2 bases from J; bases unmatched to any gene: 9. CDR3 residues: CASSLDHAGGPPYNEQFF. The CDR3 coding sequence is TGTGCCAGCAGCTTAGATCATGCGGGGGGACCCCCCTACAATGAGCAGTTCTTC.

CDR3 sequence: CSAASPGGNVDTEAFF. CDR3 sequence (DNA): TGCAGTGCTGCCTCGCCAGGGGGGAATGTAGACACTGAAGCTTTCTTT. This rearrangement joins TRBV20-1 to TRBJ1-1; the match to TRBD1 covers 7 bases. The ends lost 5 bases at V and 3 bases at J; junction bases unmatched: 15. The CDR3 extends over 16 amino acids. Germline values: CDR1 DFQATT, CDR2 SNEGSKA (reference sequence).

In this sample, this clonotype turned up many times. This chain joins TRBV10-1 and TRBJ2-3, with 7 positions matching TRBD2. CDR3 length: 18 amino acids. The V gene's germline CDR1 is WNHNN and CDR2 SYGVQD (reference sequence). Trimming took 0 bases from V and 0 from J; bases not matched to a gene: 9. The CDR3 sequence: CASSESRLAGESTDTQYF. The CDR3 nucleotides are TGCGCCAGCAGTGAGTCGCGGCTGGCGGGGGAGAGCACAGATACGCAGTATTTT.

The table lists this clonotype with a few counts. The rearrangement joins TRBV11-3 to TRBJ1-3, with TRBD1 as a possible D gene (5 bases). The V gene lost 3 bases and the J gene lost 2 bases, with 5 bases spanning the gap. CDR1 and CDR2 (germline): SGHNT, YENEEA. The CDR3 spans 13 residues. The CDR3 bases are TGTGCCAGCAGCTTGACAGCTGGAAACACCATATATTTT. Translating it yields CASSLTAGNTIYF.

The CDR3 reads CASSPNRHSGELFF. The CDR3 bases are TGTGCCAGCTCACCGAACAGGCACAGCGGGGAGCTGTTTTTT. The genes are TRBV18 and TRBJ2-2, with a possible D match to TRBD1 (5 bases). The germline V gene encodes CDR1 KGHSH and CDR2 LQKENI. Trimming shortened V by 3 bases and J by 7 bases, and 12 bases separated the two germline ends. The CDR3 is 14 residues long.

The table lists this clonotype with a few counts. The V call is TRBV7-9, the J call TRBJ1-1, with unresolved D. The CDR3 contains 13 residues. Per germline, CDR1 SEHNR and CDR2 FQNEAQ (reference sequence). V lost 3 bases and J 1 base, leaving 6 bases between the germline ends. CDR3 in DNA: TGTGCCAGCAGCTTTAGTTCGAACACTGAAGCTTTCTTT. Encoded protein: CASSFSSNTEAFF.

The V gene is TRBV10-2, the J gene TRBJ2-7; D might be TRBD1 (5 bases). The germline CDR1 and CDR2 sequences are WSHSY and SAAADI. The CDR3 covers 14 residues. Trimming stripped 2 bases from V and 3 bases from J, with 11 bases between. This CDR3 is CASSETGYNYEQYF. The CDR3 DNA reads as TGCGCCAGCAGTGAGACAGGCTATAACTACGAGCAGTACTTC.

The chain carries TRBV2 and TRBJ1-5, with D perhaps TRBD1 (6 bases). Germline V gives CDR1 SNHLY, CDR2 FYNNEI. The V end was cut by 5 bases, the J end by 2 bases, with 19 bases between. CDR3 length equals 17 residues. This chain's CDR3 is CASSQPSGGRGNQPQHF. CDR3 in DNA: TGTGCCAGCAGTCAACCCTCTGGGGGCCGTGGCAATCAGCCCCAGCATTTT. Complete variable domain (other parts from reference TRBV2 and TRBJ1-5): EPEVTQTPSHQVTQMGQEVILRCVPISNHLYFYWYRQILGQKVEFLVSFYNNEISEKSEIFDDQFSVERPDGSNFTLKIRSTKLEDSAMYFCASSQPSGGRGNQPQHFGDGTRLSIL.

The genes are TRBV7-9 and TRBJ2-5; D is unclear. CDR3 length: 16 amino acids. The V end was cut by 5 bases, the J end by 0 bases, with 16 bases between. Germline lookup yields CDR1 SEHNR and CDR2 FQNEAQ (reference sequence). Written as DNA, the CDR3 is TGTGCCAGCAGCGGGGTGTGGCCTCGGTACCAAGAGACCCAGTACTTC. Protein product: CASSGVWPRYQETQYF. The whole variable domain, remainder taken from reference TRBV7-9 and TRBJ2-5, is DTGVSQNPRHKITKRGQNVTFRCDPISEHNRLYWYRQTLGQGPEFLTYFQNEAQLEKSRLLSDRFSAERPKGSFSTLEIQRTEQGDSAMYLCASSGVWPRYQETQYFGPGTRLLVL.

The V gene is TRBV6-5, the J gene TRBJ2-5; D is undetermined. This CDR3 region has 14 residues. Trimming removed 4 bases from V and 1 base from J, with 10 bases in between. The germline V gene has CDR1 MNHEY and CDR2 SVGAGI. CDR3 nucleotide sequence: TGTGCCAGCAGTTCCGAGGCCGCCCAAGAGACCCAGTACTTC. This codes for CASSSEAAQETQYF.

This clonotype was observed at least ten times. The chain recombines TRBV7-9 with TRBJ2-7, with 7 bases fitting TRBD1. Germline trimming cut 5 bases from V and 6 bases from J; bases unmatched to any gene: 4. From germline, CDR1 is SEHNR and CDR2 FQNEAQ (reference sequence). This CDR3 is 12 amino acids long. CDR3 amino acids: CASSPQGFEQYF. The CDR3 DNA reads as TGTGCCAGCAGCCCACAGGGGTTCGAGCAGTACTTC. The full variable domain, completed using reference TRBV7-9 and TRBJ2-7, is DTGVSQNPRHKITKRGQNVTFRCDPISEHNRLYWYRQTLGQGPEFLTYFQNEAQLEKSRLLSDRFSAERPKGSFSTLEIQRTEQGDSAMYLCASSPQGFEQYFGPGTRLTVT.